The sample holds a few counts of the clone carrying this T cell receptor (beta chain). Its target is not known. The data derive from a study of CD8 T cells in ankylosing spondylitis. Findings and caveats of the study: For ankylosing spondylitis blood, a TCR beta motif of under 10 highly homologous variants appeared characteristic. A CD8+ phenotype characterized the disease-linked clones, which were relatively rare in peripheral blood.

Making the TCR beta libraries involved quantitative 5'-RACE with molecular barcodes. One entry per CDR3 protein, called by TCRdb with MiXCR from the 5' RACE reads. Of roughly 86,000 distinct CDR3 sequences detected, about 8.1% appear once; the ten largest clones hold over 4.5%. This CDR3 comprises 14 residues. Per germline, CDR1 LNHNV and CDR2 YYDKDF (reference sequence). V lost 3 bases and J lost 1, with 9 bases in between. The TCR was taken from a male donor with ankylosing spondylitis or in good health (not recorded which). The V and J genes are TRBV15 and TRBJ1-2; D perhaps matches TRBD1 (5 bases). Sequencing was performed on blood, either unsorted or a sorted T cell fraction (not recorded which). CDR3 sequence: CATSRGDGNYGYTF. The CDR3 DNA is TGTGCCACCAGCAGGGGGGACGGTAACTATGGCTACACCTTC.